This entry lists 28 T cell receptor beta chains sequenced from one sample in a study of cytomegalovirus exposure and HLA in healthy donors. Vbeta (60) and Jbeta (13) primers were used in the PCR. The protocol was immunoSEQ multiplex PCR, while the TCRdb copy is restricted to in-frame clones and leaves out a portion. The sample holds 200,000 or so clones, roughly 80% seen once. Source material: PBMCs. The receptors here all came from a girl aged 2 to 10 in good health and CMV-seronegative.

The J gene is TRBJ2-3, the V gene TRBV29-1, with D tentatively TRBD2 (6 bases). Germline V gene data show CDR1 as SQVTM and CDR2 as ANQGSEA. The CDR3 totals 14 residues. V was shortened by 0 bases and J by 3 bases, with 10 bases between the two germline ends. The CDR3, as DNA: TGCAGCGTTGAAGATAGTGGGACTACAGATACGCAGTATTTT. Encoded protein: CSVEDSGTTDTQYF.

The chain has TRBV4-2 and TRBJ1-2, with 8 bases identical to TRBD1. With V trimmed by 1 base and J by 4 bases, 17 bases remained unmatched. This CDR3 is 19 amino acids long. Per germline, CDR1 LGHNA and CDR2 YNFKEQ. This chain's CDR3 is CASSQAVWDRRREGYGYTF. CDR3 in DNA: TGTGCCAGCAGCCAAGCAGTCTGGGACAGGAGAAGAGAGGGCTATGGCTACACCTTC.

This chain joins TRBV7-2 and TRBJ1-1; the D is unclear. Germline values: CDR1 SGHTA, CDR2 FQGNSA. Trimming took off 4 bases at V and 1 base at J, with 19 bases between the two ends. This CDR3 is built from 17 residues. CDR3 DNA: TGTGCCAGCAGCTCACCATTCGTTGGACTCAAGAACACTGAAGCTTTCTTT. Protein: CASSSPFVGLKNTEAFF. Variable domain in full (rest from reference TRBV7-2 and TRBJ1-1): GAGVSQSPSNKVTEKGKDVELRCDPISGHTALYWYRQSLGQGLEFLIYFQGNSAPDKSGLPSDRFSAERTGGSVSTLTIQRTQQEDSAVYLCASSSPFVGLKNTEAFFGQGTRLTVV.

The count of this clone is one. The chain recombines TRBV9 with TRBJ2-5; D perhaps matches TRBD2 (5 bases). Germline-derived CDR1 and CDR2 are SGDLS and YYNGEE. The CDR3 totals 13 residues. With 0 bases removed from V and 4 bases from J, the gap between germline ends came to 7 bases. The CDR3 spells CASSVGGRETQYF. As DNA, the CDR3 is TGTGCCAGCAGCGTAGGCGGGCGAGAGACCCAGTACTTC. Supplemented by reference TRBV9 and TRBJ2-5, the full variable domain reads DSGVTQTPKHLITATGQRVTLRCSPRSGDLSVYWYQQSLDQGLQFLIQYYNGEERAKGNILERFSAQQFPDLHSELNLSSLELGDSALYFCASSVGGRETQYFGPGTRLLVL.

The chain couples TRBV27 to TRBJ2-2, with D tentatively TRBD1 (5 bases). V was shortened by 2 bases and J by 5 bases, with 9 bases between the two germline ends. This CDR3 is 14 amino acids long. The germline CDR1 and CDR2 sequences are MNHEY and SMNVEV (reference sequence). CDR3 coding DNA: TGTGCCAGCAGTTTACAGGGCGGAACCGGGGAGCTGTTTTTT. Amino acids: CASSLQGGTGELFF.

V usage is TRBV2 and J usage is TRBJ2-1, with 11 bases fitting TRBD2. The CDR3 extends over 13 amino acids. Germline loops: CDR1 SNHLY, CDR2 FYNNEI. Germline trimming cut 4 bases from V and 7 bases from J; bases unmatched to any gene: 0. CDR3 sequence (DNA): TGTGCCAGCAGTGGACTAGCGGGGAATGAGCAGTTCTTC. It codes for CASSGLAGNEQFF.

This chain uses TRBV25-1 with TRBJ2-5; 9 nucleotides match TRBD2. Germline assignment: CDR1 MGHDK and CDR2 SYGVNS. The CDR3 is made up of 13 amino acids. The ends lost 4 bases at V and 10 bases at J; junction bases unmatched: 7. CDR3 loop: CASSVSGRGSQYF. DNA for the CDR3: TGTGCCAGCAGTGTTAGCGGGAGAGGGAGCCAGTACTTC.

This clone turned up a few times. The chain has TRBV9 and TRBJ2-7, with 8 bases lining up with TRBD1. Germline-derived CDR1 and CDR2 are SGDLS and YYNGEE. The CDR3 has 15 amino acids. V trimming: 0 bases; J trimming: 2 bases; junction bases outside the gene matches: 4. The CDR3 protein is CASSVDPGGTYEQYF. CDR3 bases: TGTGCCAGCAGCGTAGATCCAGGGGGCACCTACGAGCAGTACTTC.

This rearrangement joins TRBV6-1 to TRBJ2-7; 10 bases map to TRBD2. CDR3 length equals 15 residues. Per germline, CDR1 MNHNS and CDR2 SASEGT. The V segment lost 2 bases and the J segment 3 bases; nucleotides outside the gene matches: 4. CDR3 coding DNA: TGTGCCAGCAGTGAATTTGGGACTAGCGTCTACGAGCAGTACTTC. Translating gives CASSEFGTSVYEQYF.

This chain links TRBV18 with TRBJ1-6; TRBD1 is a possible D gene (5 bases). This CDR3 spans 16 amino acids. V was clipped by 2 bases and J by 9 bases, with 17 bases between them. The germline V gene has CDR1 KGHSH and CDR2 LQKENI. This chain's CDR3 is CASSPAGDVLSSPLHF. In DNA form, the CDR3 reads TGTGCCAGCTCACCAGCGGGGGACGTTCTTAGTTCACCCCTCCACTTT. Complete variable domain (other parts from reference TRBV18 and TRBJ1-6): NAGVMQNPRHLVRRRGQEARLRCSPMKGHSHVYWYRQLPEEGLKFMVYLQKENIIDESGMPKERFSAEFPKEGPSILRIQQVVRGDSAAYFCASSPAGDVLSSPLHFGNGTRLTVT.

The count of this clone is one. The rearrangement links TRBV19 to TRBJ2-1, with D perhaps TRBD2 (5 bases). The germline V gene encodes CDR1 LNHDA and CDR2 SQIVND (reference sequence). The V and J ends lost 3 bases and 4 bases respectively, with 10 bases between them. The CDR3 totals 14 residues. CDR3 sequence reads: CASSILGRYNEQFF. CDR3 in DNA: TGTGCCAGTAGTATTTTGGGGAGATACAATGAGCAGTTCTTC.

The V and J genes are TRBV5-1 and TRBJ2-5, with 11 bases fitting TRBD2. V was pared by 7 bases and J by 5 bases, with 4 bases of the junction left unmatched. The CDR3 has 13 amino acids. CDR1 is SGHRS, CDR2 YFSETQ, per germline. CDR3 amino acids: CASGRLAGETQYF. The CDR3 DNA follows: TGCGCCAGCGGGAGACTAGCGGGGGAGACCCAGTACTTC.

There are a few counts of this clone. J is TRBJ2-7 and V is TRBV7-2; 7 bases map to TRBD2. The CDR3 extends over 13 amino acids. The trim removed 5 bases at V and 1 base at J, leaving 2 bases unmatched. Looked up from germline, CDR1 is SGHTA and CDR2 is FQGNSA. Here the CDR3 reads CASSPGLSYEQYF. The CDR3 DNA sequence: TGTGCCAGCAGCCCGGGACTATCCTACGAGCAGTACTTC.

The rearrangement uses TRBV7-3 and TRBJ2-2, with unresolved D. The CDR3 has 12 residues. Germline lookup yields CDR1 SGHTA and CDR2 FQGTGA. V lost 5 bases and J 2 bases, leaving 3 bases between the germline ends. DNA for the CDR3: TGTGCCAGCAGCACAAACACCGGGGAGCTGTTTTTT. Residues: CASSTNTGELFF.

The rearrangement uses TRBV19 and TRBJ1-2; 9 nucleotides match TRBD1. V lost 2 bases and J lost 8; bases outside the gene matches: 6. Looked up from germline, CDR1 is LNHDA and CDR2 is SQIVND (reference sequence). This CDR3 is built from 14 residues. The CDR3 sequence: CASSITGTGKGYTF. DNA for the CDR3: TGTGCCAGTAGTATAACCGGGACAGGGAAGGGCTACACCTTC. The whole variable domain, remainder taken from reference TRBV19 and TRBJ1-2, is DGGITQSPKYLFRKEGQNVTLSCEQNLNHDAMYWYRQDPGQGLRLIYYSQIVNDFQKGDIAEGYSVSREKKESFPLTVTSAQKNPTAFYLCASSITGTGKGYTFGSGTRLTVV.

V and J are TRBV19 and TRBJ1-6, with a possible D match to TRBD1 (6 bases). Germline values: CDR1 LNHDA, CDR2 SQIVND (reference sequence). This CDR3 has 20 amino acids. V was pared by 9 bases and J by 0 bases, with 27 bases between. The CDR3 DNA sequence: TGTGCCAGCATAAGGGACGGGACACACGATTTTAGCTCCTATAATTCACCCCTCCACTTT. Residues: CASIRDGTHDFSSYNSPLHF. Filled out from reference TRBV19 and TRBJ1-6, the complete variable domain reads DGGITQSPKYLFRKEGQNVTLSCEQNLNHDAMYWYRQDPGQGLRLIYYSQIVNDFQKGDIAEGYSVSREKKESFPLTVTSAQKNPTAFYLCASIRDGTHDFSSYNSPLHFGNGTRLTVT.

The gene calls are TRBV5-5 and TRBJ1-2, with 7 positions matching TRBD1. There are 19 residues in the CDR3. Germline CDR1 reads SGHKS; CDR2 reads YYEKEE (reference sequence). The V and J ends lost 4 bases and 4 bases, in that order; junction bases with no gene match: 22. The CDR3 region has the DNA TGTGCCAGCAGCGTCGGGACAGCCCAGACCAACCCTCTTTCCTATGGCTACACCTTC. Encoded protein: CASSVGTAQTNPLSYGYTF. Variable domain in full (rest from reference TRBV5-5 and TRBJ1-2): DAGVTQSPTHLIKTRGQQVTLRCSPISGHKSVSWYQQVLGQGPQFIFQYYEKEERGRGNFPDRFSARQFPNYSSELNVNALLLGDSALYLCASSVGTAQTNPLSYGYTFGSGTRLTVV.

The chain is built from TRBV25-1 and TRBJ2-7; possible D gene TRBD1, 6 bases. Looked up from germline, CDR1 is MGHDK and CDR2 is SYGVNS. This CDR3 has 15 amino acids. V dropped 8 bases and J dropped 3 bases, with 20 bases sitting between them. CDR3 nucleotide sequence: TGTGCCAGCGCTTATTCCGGGACAAGTCGCTACGAGCAGTACTTC. Amino acid sequence: CASAYSGTSRYEQYF.

The CDR3 loop reads CASSLRTSGGQQETQYF. The CDR3 region has the DNA TGTGCCAGCAGTCTACGGACTAGCGGGGGGCAACAAGAGACCCAGTACTTC. V is TRBV28 and J is TRBJ2-5; 14 nucleotides align to TRBD2. Germline CDR1 is MDHEN and CDR2 is SYDVKM. This CDR3 region has 17 residues. Unmatched junction bases numbered 7, after V lost 5 bases and J lost 2 bases. The full variable domain, with the rest looked up from reference TRBV28 and TRBJ2-5, is DVKVTQSSRYLVKRTGEKVFLECVQDMDHENMFWYRQDPGLGLRLIYFSYDVKMKEKGDIPEGYSVSREKKERFSLILESASTNQTSMYLCASSLRTSGGQQETQYFGPGTRLLVL.

The rearrangement uses TRBV19 and TRBJ2-3; 10 positions match TRBD2. CDR1 is LNHDA, CDR2 SQIVND, per germline (reference sequence). The CDR3 runs 16 residues. With 1 base clipped from V and 1 base from J, the junction kept 2 bases outside the gene matches. In nucleotides, the CDR3 is TGTGCCAGTAGTATAGGTAGCGGGGGGCGCACAGATACGCAGTATTTT. Amino acid sequence: CASSIGSGGRTDTQYF.

This sequence joins TRBV2 and TRBJ2-2; perhaps TRBD2 as D (5 bases). Trimming cost V 3 bases and J 6 bases, with 14 bases left between them. This CDR3 spans 15 amino acids. The germline CDR1 and CDR2 sequences are SNHLY and FYNNEI. The CDR3 protein is CASSDVLLAPGELFF. The CDR3 DNA is TGTGCCAGCAGTGATGTTCTGCTAGCCCCCGGGGAGCTGTTTTTT.

The chain has TRBV7-8 and TRBJ2-1; 8 bases are shared with TRBD2. Germline lookup yields CDR1 SGHVS and CDR2 FQNEAQ. The CDR3 runs 16 residues. The J segment lost 9 bases and the V segment lost 6 bases, leaving 16 bases of the junction unmatched. The CDR3 loop reads CASSHRAGGRLGEQFF. In nucleotides, the CDR3 is TGTGCCAGCAGTCATCGCGCTGGCGGGAGGTTAGGTGAGCAGTTCTTC.

The chain couples TRBV5-4 to TRBJ2-7; 7 nucleotides agree with TRBD1. This CDR3 has 13 amino acids. After removal of 3 bases from V and 2 bases from J, the junction contained 2 bases not matched to a gene. CDR1 is SGHNT, CDR2 YYREEE, per germline (reference sequence). This CDR3 reads CASSWDRAYEQYF. DNA for the CDR3: TGTGCCAGCAGCTGGGACAGAGCCTACGAGCAGTACTTC.

The gene calls are TRBV9 and TRBJ2-2; maybe TRBD1 (5 bases). There are 14 residues in the CDR3. Deletions cut 4 bases from V and 1 base from J, with 8 bases between. The germline gives CDR1 SGDLS, CDR2 YYNGEE. As DNA, the CDR3 is TGTGCCAGCAGCATAACAGGGAACACCGGGGAGCTGTTTTTT. Translated, it gives CASSITGNTGELFF.

This clone turned up a few times. The chain couples TRBV18 to TRBJ1-1; 9 bases are shared with TRBD1. Trimming cost V 8 bases and J 0 bases; bases outside gene matches: 7. This CDR3 has 15 amino acids. The germline V gene encodes CDR1 KGHSH and CDR2 LQKENI. The chain's CDR3 is CASATGGTVNTEAFF. The CDR3 DNA sequence: TGTGCCAGCGCAACAGGGGGCACGGTGAACACTGAAGCTTTCTTT.

The chain uses TRBV7-8 and TRBJ2-1, with TRBD2 matching 9 bases. The J segment lost 6 bases and the V segment lost 5 bases, leaving 14 bases of the junction unmatched. Germline assignment: CDR1 SGHVS and CDR2 FQNEAQ. CDR3 size: 17 residues. CDR3 sequence: CASSLRVAGVVGNEQFF. CDR3 DNA: TGTGCCAGCAGCCTCCGTGTAGCGGGAGTGGTAGGCAATGAGCAGTTCTTC.

The rearrangement links TRBV25-1 to TRBJ2-7; D is possibly TRBD1 (6 bases). V lost 4 bases, J lost 0 bases, and 10 bases lay in between. The CDR3 has 14 amino acids. Looked up from germline, CDR1 is MGHDK and CDR2 is SYGVNS. The CDR3 sequence: CASSGTADSYEQYF. CDR3 nucleotides: TGTGCCAGCAGTGGGACAGCCGACTCCTACGAGCAGTACTTC.

This clone has more than one count but fewer than ten. V is TRBV5-1 and J is TRBJ2-1; possible D gene TRBD1, 5 bases. There are 18 residues in the CDR3. V gave up 9 bases and J gave up 0 bases, with 25 bases separating them. Germline V gives CDR1 SGHRS, CDR2 YFSETQ. The CDR3 DNA reads TGCGCCACCGCAATGGGGCTTTTTGCGATGAGCTCCTACAATGAGCAGTTCTTC. Translating gives CATAMGLFAMSSYNEQFF. The full variable domain, rest sourced from reference TRBV5-1 and TRBJ2-1, is KAGVTQTPRYLIKTRGQQVTLSCSPISGHRSVSWYQQTPGQGLQFLFEYFSETQRNKGNFPGRFSGRQFSNSRSEMNVSTLELGDSALYLCATAMGLFAMSSYNEQFFGPGTRLTVL.